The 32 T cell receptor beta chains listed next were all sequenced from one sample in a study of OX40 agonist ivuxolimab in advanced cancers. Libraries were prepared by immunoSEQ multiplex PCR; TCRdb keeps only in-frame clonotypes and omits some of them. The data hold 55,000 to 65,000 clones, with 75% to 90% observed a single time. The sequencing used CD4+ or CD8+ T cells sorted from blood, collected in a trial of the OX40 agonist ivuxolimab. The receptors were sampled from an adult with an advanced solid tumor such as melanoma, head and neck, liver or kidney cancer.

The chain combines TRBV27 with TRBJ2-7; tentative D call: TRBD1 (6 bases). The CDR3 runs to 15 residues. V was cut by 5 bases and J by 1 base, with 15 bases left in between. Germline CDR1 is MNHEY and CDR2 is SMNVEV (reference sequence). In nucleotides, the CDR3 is TGTGCCAGCAGTCCCTCGAGGGGGTCGTCCTACGAGCAGTACTTC. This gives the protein CASSPSRGSSYEQYF.

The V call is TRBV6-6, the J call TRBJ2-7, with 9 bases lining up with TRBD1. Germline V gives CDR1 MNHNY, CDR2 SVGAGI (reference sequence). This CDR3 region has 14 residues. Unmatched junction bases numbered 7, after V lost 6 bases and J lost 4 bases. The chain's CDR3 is CASSHRGLDYEQYF. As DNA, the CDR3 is TGTGCCAGCAGCCACAGGGGGCTGGATTACGAGCAGTACTTC.

The CDR3 DNA reads TGTGCCCCCCCCCTAGGGGCGGGACACACAGATACGCAGTATTTT. This gives the protein CAPPLGAGHTDTQYF. V is TRBV6-5 and J is TRBJ2-3; D may correspond to TRBD1 or TRBD2 (6 bases each). Between the trimmed V and J ends, which lost 11 bases and 2 bases, there was a span of 20 bases. CDR1 is MNHEY, CDR2 SVGAGI, per germline. CDR3 length equals 15 residues.

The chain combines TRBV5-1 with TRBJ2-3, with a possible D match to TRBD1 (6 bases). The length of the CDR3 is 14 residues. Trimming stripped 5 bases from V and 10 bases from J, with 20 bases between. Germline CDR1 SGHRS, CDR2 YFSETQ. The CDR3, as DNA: TGCGCCAGCAGTCCCGACAGGTCAGGGCTCCCGCAGTATTTT. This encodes CASSPDRSGLPQYF.

The CDR3 here is CSGLSASPPGNEQFF. CDR3 bases: TGCAGCGGACTTAGCGCCAGTCCTCCTGGCAATGAGCAGTTCTTC. V usage is TRBV29-1 and J usage is TRBJ2-1; TRBD2 is a possible D gene (5 bases). The V gene's germline CDR1 is SQVTM and CDR2 ANQGSEA. This CDR3 is 15 amino acids long. Trimming removed 7 bases from V and 6 bases from J, with 22 bases in between.

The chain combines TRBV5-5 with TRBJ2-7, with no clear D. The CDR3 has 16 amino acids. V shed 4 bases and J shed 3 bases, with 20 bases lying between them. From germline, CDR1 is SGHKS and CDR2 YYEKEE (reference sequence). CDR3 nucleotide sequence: TGTGCCAGCAGCGCTCGCCCCCCCCCATCGAGCTACGAGCAGTACTTC. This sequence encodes CASSARPPPSSYEQYF.

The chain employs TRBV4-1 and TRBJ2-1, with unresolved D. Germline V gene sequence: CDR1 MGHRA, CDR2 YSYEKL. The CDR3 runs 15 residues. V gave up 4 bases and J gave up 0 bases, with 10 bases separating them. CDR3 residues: CASSLQISSYNEQFF. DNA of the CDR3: TGCGCCAGCAGCCTTCAGATAAGCTCCTACAATGAGCAGTTCTTC.

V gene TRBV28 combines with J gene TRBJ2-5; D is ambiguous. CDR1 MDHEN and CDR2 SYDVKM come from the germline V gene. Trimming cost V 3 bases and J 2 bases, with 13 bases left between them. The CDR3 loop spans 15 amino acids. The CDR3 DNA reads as TGTGCCAGCAGTTTCATCCTAGGTGGACAAGAGACCCAGTACTTC. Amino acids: CASSFILGGQETQYF.

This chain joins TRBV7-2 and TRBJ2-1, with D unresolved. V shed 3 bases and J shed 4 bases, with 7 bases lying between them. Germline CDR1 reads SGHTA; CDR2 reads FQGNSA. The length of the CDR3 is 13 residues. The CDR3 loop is CASSFGRYNEQFF. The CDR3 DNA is TGTGCCAGCAGCTTCGGACGGTACAATGAGCAGTTCTTC.

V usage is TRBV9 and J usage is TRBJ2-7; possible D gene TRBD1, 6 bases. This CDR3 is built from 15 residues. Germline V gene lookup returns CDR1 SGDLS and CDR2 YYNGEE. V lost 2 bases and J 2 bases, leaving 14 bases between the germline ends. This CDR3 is CASSVGGNVPYEQYF. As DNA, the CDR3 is TGTGCCAGCAGCGTTGGGGGCAACGTTCCCTACGAGCAGTACTTC.

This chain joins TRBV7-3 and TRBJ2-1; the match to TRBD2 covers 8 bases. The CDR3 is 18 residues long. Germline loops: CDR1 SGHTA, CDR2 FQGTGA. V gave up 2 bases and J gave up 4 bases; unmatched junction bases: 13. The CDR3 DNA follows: TGTGCCAGCAGCTTATATTCCTGGACTAGCAATAATTACAATGAGCAGTTCTTC. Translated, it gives CASSLYSWTSNNYNEQFF.

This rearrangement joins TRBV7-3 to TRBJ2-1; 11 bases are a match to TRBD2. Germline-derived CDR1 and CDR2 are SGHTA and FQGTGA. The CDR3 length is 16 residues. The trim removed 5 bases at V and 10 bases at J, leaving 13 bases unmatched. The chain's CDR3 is CASSPQLAGGPREQFF. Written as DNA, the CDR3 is TGTGCCAGCAGCCCGCAATTAGCGGGAGGGCCCCGGGAGCAGTTCTTC.

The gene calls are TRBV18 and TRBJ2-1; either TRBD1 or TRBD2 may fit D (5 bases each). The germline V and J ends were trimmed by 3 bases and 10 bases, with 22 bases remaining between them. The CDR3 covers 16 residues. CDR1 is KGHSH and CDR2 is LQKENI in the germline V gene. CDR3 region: CASSPSAENARGEQFF. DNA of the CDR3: TGTGCCAGCTCACCTTCGGCGGAAAACGCGAGGGGAGAGCAGTTCTTC.

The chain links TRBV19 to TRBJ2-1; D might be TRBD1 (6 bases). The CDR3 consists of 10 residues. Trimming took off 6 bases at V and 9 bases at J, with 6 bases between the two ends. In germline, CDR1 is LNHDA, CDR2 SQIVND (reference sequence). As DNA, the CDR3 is TGTGCCAGTAGGGGGGCTGAGCAGTTCTTC. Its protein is CASRGAEQFF.

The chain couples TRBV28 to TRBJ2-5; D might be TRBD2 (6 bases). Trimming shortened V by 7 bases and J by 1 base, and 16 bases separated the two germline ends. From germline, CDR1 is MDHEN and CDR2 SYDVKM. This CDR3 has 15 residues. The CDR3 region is CASTSTQGGQETQYF. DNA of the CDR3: TGTGCCAGCACCAGCACCCAGGGAGGCCAAGAGACCCAGTACTTC.

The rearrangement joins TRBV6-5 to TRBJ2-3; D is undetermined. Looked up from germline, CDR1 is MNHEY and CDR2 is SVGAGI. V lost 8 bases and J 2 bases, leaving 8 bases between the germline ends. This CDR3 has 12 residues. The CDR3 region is CASGSYTDTQYF. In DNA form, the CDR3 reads TGTGCCAGCGGGTCGTACACAGATACGCAGTATTTT.

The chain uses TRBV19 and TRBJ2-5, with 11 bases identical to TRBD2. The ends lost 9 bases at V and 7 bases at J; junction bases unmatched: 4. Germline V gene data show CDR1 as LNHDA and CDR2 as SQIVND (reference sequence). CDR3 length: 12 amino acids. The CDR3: CASGLAGVTQYF. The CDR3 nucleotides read TGTGCCAGCGGACTAGCGGGCGTGACCCAGTACTTC.

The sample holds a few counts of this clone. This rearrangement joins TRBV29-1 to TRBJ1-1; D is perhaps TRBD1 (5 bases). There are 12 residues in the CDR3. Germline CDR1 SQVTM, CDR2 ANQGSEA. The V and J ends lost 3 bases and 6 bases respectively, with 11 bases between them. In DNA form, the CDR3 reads TGCAGCGTTGAGGGTCAGGGATCTGAAGCTTTCTTT. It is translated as CSVEGQGSEAFF.

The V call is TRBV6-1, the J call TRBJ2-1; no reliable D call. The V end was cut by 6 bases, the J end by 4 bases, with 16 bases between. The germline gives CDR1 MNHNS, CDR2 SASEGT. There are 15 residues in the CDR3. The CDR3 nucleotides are TGTGCCAGCAGAACTCATTCACAAAGATACAATGAGCAGTTCTTC. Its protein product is CASRTHSQRYNEQFF.

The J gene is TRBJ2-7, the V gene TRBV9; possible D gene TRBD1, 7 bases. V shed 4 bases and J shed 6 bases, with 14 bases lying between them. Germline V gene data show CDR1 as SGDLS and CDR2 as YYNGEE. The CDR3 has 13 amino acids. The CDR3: CASSPVQGGEQYF. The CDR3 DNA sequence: TGTGCCAGCAGCCCGGTTCAGGGGGGCGAGCAGTACTTC.

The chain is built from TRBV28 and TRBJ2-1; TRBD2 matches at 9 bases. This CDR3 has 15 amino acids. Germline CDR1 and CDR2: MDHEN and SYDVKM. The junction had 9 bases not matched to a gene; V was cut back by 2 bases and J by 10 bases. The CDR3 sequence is CASSLRSSGKEEQFF. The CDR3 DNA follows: TGTGCCAGCAGTTTACGGTCTAGCGGGAAGGAGGAGCAGTTCTTC.

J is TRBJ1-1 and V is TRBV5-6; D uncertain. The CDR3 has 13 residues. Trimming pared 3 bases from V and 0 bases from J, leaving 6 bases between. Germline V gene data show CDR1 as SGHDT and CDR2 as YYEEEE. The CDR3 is CASSSTLNTEAFF. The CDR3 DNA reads TGTGCCAGCAGCTCCACGTTGAACACTGAAGCTTTCTTT. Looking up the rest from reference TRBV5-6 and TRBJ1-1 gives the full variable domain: DAGVTQSPTHLIKTRGQQVTLRCSPKSGHDTVSWYQQALGQGPQFIFQYYEEEERQRGNFPDRFSGHQFPNYSSELNVNALLLGDSALYLCASSSTLNTEAFFGQGTRLTVV.

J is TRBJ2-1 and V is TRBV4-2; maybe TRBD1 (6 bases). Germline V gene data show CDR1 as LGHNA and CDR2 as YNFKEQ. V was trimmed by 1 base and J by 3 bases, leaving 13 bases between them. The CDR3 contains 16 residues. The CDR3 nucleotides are TGTGCCAGCAGCCAAGTTAGACAGGCGGGCTACAATGAGCAGTTCTTC. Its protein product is CASSQVRQAGYNEQFF.

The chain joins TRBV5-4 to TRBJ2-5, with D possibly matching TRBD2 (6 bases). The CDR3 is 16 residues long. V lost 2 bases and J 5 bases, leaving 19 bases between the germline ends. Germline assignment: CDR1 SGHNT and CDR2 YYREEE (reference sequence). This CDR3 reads CASSLLQIAGRETQYF. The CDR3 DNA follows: TGTGCCAGCAGCTTACTACAAATTGCGGGAAGGGAGACCCAGTACTTC.

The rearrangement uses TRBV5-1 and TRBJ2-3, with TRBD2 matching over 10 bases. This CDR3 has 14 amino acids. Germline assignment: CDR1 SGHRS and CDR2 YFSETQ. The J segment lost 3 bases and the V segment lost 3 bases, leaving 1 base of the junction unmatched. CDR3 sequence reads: CASSSGLATDTQYF. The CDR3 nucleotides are TGCGCCAGCAGCTCGGGACTAGCGACAGATACGCAGTATTTT.

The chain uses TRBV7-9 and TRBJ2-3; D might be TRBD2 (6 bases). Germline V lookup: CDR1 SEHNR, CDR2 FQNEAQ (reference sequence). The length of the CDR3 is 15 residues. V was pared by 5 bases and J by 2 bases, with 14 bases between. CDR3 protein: CASSQLAEFTDTQYF. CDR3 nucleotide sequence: TGTGCCAGCAGCCAACTAGCAGAATTCACAGATACGCAGTATTTT.

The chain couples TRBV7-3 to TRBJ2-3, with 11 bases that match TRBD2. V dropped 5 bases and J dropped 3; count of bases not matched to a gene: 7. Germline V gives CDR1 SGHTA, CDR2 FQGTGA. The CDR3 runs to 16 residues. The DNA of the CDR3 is TGTGCCAGCAGCCCAAGGGTAGCGGGAGGGACAGATACGCAGTATTTT. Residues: CASSPRVAGGTDTQYF.

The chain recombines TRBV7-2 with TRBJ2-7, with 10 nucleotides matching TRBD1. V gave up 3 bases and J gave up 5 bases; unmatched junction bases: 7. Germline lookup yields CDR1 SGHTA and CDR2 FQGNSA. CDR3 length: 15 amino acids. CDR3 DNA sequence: TGTGCCAGCAGCTTCCGGGACAGGGGAGGAAACGAGCAGTACTTC. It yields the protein CASSFRDRGGNEQYF.

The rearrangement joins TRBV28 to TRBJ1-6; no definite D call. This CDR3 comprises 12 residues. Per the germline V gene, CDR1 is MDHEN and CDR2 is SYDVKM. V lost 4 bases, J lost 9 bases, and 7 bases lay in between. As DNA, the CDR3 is TGTGCCAGCAGTTCCACAAGTTCACCCCTCCACTTT. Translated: CASSSTSSPLHF.

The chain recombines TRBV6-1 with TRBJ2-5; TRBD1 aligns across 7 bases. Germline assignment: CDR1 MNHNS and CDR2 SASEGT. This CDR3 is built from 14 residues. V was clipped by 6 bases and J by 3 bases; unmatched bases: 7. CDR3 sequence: CASSRGQSKETQYF. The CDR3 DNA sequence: TGTGCCAGCAGCCGGGGACAGAGCAAAGAGACCCAGTACTTC.

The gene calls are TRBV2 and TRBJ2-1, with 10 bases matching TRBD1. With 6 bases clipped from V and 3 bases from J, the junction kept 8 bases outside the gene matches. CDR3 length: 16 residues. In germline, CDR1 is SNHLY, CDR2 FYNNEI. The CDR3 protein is CASSQEGDRGYNEQFF. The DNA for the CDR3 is TGTGCCAGCAGCCAGGAGGGGGACAGGGGCTACAATGAGCAGTTCTTC.

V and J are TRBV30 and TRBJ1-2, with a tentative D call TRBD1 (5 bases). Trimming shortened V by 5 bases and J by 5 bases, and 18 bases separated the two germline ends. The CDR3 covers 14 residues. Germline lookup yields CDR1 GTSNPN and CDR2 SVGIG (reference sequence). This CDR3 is CAWENQRAGYGYTF. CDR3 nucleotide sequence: TGTGCCTGGGAAAACCAGCGGGCAGGGTATGGCTACACCTTC.